This T cell receptor (beta chain) was identified during a study of cytomegalovirus exposure and HLA in healthy donors. Primers for the PCR totalled 60 Vbeta and 13 Jbeta. In the authors' methods: Some 10 million shared chains were among the approximately 80 million unique TCR beta chains that a later analysis counted. TCRdb keeps only in-frame clones here, not all; method: immunoSEQ multiplex PCR. V, J and clone size were drawn from that table, and D and trimming were deduced from the DNA. The table has under 200,000 clones, around four fifths seen once. Study conclusions and caveats: Accounts indicate the classifier identified cytomegalovirus status with strong specificity and sensitivity. Analysis performed later found 16,951 TCR beta sequences associated with HLA alleles at 0.05 false discovery rate.

The ends lost 0 bases at V and 2 bases at J; junction bases unmatched: 5. Germline lookup yields CDR1 SGHKS and CDR2 YYEKEE (reference sequence). The CDR3 runs to 16 residues. On this clone itself: Its antigen remains unknown.

Sequences were obtained from PBMCs. V is TRBV5-5 and J is TRBJ1-2, with 9 bases fitting TRBD1. This clonotype was sampled from a woman aged 45-65 years in good health and CMV-seronegative. The CDR3 spells CASSLVGTGMNYGYTF. In nucleotides, the CDR3 is TGTGCCAGCAGCTTGGTTGGGACAGGGATGAACTATGGCTACACCTTC.